What follows describes a single T cell receptor beta chain. What it recognizes is unknown. This specimen belongs to a study of cytomegalovirus exposure and HLA in healthy donors. Study summary: From HLA-typed donors, an early data release held 70 million to 95 million unique TCRs. The study, taken as a whole, reports: In a later analysis, TCR beta V- and J-gene trimming was associated with a missense DCLRE1C variant. According to a later analysis, donors in an Asian-associated ancestry cluster reportedly had fewer N-insertions than the approximately 670-donor mean.

V shed 5 bases and J 8 bases; nucleotides not matched to a gene: 10. The length of the CDR3 is 14 residues. Germline lookup yields CDR1 SEHNR and CDR2 FQNEAQ (reference sequence). It was with 60 Vbeta and 13 Jbeta primers that the PCR ran. The protocol was immunoSEQ multiplex PCR, while the TCRdb copy is restricted to in-frame clones and leaves out a portion. The top ten clones hold about 0.7% of a sample with under 150,000 clones, under 90% of them seen once. The sample consisted of PBMCs. The rearrangement links TRBV7-9 to TRBJ1-2; 8 bases are shared with TRBD1. This clonotype was obtained from a man aged 18 to 35 in good health and CMV-seronegative. DNA of the CDR3: TGTGCCAGCAGCGATCTCATACAGGGGGGAGGCTACACCTTC. This codes for CASSDLIQGGGYTF. The full variable domain, with the rest looked up from reference TRBV7-9 and TRBJ1-2, is DTGVSQNPRHKITKRGQNVTFRCDPISEHNRLYWYRQTLGQGPEFLTYFQNEAQLEKSRLLSDRFSAERPKGSFSTLEIQRTEQGDSAMYLCASSDLIQGGGYTFGSGTRLTVV.